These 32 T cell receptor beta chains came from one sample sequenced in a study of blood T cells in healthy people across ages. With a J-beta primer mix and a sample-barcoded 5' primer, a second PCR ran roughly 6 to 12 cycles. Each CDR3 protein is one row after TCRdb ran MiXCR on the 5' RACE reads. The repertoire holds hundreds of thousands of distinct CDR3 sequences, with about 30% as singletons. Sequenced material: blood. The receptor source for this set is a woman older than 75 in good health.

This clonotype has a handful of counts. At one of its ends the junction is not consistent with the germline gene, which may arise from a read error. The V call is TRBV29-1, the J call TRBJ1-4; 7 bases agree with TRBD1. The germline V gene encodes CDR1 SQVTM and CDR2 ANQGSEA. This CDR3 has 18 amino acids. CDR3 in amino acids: CSVEHGGQAIATNGKLFF. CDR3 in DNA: TGCAGCGTTGAACATGGCGGACAGGCTATCGCAACTAATGGAAAACTGTTTTTT.

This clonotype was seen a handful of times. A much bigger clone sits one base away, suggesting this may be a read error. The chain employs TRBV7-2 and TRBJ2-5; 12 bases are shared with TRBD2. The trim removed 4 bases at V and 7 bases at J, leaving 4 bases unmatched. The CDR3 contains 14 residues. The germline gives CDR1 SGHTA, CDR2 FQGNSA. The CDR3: CASSCGTSGSTQYF. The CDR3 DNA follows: TGTGCCAGCAGCTGCGGGACTAGCGGGTCGACCCAGTACTTC.

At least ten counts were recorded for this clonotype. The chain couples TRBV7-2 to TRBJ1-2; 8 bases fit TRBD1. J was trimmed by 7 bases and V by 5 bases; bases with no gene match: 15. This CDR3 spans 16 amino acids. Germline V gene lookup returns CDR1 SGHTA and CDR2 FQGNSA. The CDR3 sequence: CASSPPPGQGRGGYTF. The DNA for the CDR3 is TGTGCCAGCAGCCCCCCCCCTGGACAGGGAAGAGGTGGCTACACCTTC.

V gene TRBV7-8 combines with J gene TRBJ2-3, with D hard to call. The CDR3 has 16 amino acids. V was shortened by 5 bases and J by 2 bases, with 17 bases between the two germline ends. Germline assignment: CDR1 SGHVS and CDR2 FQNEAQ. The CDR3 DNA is TGTGCCAGCAGCGCGACCACCTTAGGGTTCACAGATACGCAGTATTTT. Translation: CASSATTLGFTDTQYF.

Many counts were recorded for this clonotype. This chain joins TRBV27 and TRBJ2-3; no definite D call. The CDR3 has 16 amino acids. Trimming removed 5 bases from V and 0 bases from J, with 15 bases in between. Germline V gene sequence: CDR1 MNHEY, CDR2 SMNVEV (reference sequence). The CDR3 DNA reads TGTGCCAGCAGTCCCTCGAATTCACCTAGCACAGATACGCAGTATTTT. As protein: CASSPSNSPSTDTQYF.

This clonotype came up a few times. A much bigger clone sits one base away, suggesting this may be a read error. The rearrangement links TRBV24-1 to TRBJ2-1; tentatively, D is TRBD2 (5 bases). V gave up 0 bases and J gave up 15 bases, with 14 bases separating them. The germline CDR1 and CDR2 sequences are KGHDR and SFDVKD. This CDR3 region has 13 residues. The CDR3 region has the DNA TGTGCCACCAGTGATTTGGGAACGGAGGTCCGGTTCTTC. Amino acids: CATSDLGTEVRFF.

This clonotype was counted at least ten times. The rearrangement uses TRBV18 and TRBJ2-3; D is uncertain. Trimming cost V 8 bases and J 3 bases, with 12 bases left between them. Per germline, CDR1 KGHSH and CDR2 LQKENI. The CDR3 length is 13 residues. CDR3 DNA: TGTGCCAGCAGCCCAGTGGGGACAGATACGCAGTATTTT. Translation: CASSPVGTDTQYF.

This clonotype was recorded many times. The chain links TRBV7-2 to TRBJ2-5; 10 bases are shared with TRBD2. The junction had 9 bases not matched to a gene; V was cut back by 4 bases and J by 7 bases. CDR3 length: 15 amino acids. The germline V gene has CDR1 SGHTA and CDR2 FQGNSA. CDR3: CASSSVLAGYGTQYF. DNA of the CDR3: TGTGCCAGCAGCTCAGTACTAGCGGGGTACGGGACCCAGTACTTC.

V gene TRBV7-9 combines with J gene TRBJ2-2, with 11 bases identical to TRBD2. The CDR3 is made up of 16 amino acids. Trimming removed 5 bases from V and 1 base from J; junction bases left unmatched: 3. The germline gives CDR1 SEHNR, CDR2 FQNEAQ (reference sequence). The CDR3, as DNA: TGTGCCAGCAGCAAAGGGACTAGCGGGAACACCGGGGAGCTGTTTTTT. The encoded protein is CASSKGTSGNTGELFF.

The CDR3 nucleotides read TGTGCCAGCTCACCACTTTGGACAGGGGAAGGCACCGGGGAGCTGTTTTTT. It encodes CASSPLWTGEGTGELFF. This rearrangement joins TRBV18 to TRBJ2-2; 9 positions match TRBD1. This CDR3 is built from 17 residues. Trimming at V came to 1 base and at J to 4 bases, leaving 7 bases not matched to a gene. CDR1 is KGHSH and CDR2 is LQKENI in the germline V gene.

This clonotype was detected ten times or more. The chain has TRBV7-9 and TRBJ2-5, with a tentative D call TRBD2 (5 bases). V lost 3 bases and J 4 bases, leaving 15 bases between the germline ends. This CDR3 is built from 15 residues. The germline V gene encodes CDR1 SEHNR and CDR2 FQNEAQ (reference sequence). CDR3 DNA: TGTGCCAGCAGCTTCGGACGGACTCACGGAGAGACCCAGTACTTC. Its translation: CASSFGRTHGETQYF.

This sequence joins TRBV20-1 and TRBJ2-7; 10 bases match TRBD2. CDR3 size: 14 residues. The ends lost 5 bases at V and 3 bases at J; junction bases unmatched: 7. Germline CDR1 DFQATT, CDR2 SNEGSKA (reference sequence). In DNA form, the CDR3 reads TGCAGTGCTCCTGGACTAGCGGATAACTACGAGCAGTACTTC. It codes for CSAPGLADNYEQYF.

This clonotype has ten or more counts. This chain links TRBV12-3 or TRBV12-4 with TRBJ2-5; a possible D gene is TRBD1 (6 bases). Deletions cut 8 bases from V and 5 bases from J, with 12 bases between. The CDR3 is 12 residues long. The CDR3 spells CASGLRGETQYF. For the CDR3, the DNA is TGTGCCAGCGGCTTGAGGGGGGAGACCCAGTACTTC.

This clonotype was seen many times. CDR3 sequence reads: CASTKKSYGYTF. The CDR3 region has the DNA TGTGCCAGCACGAAAAAGTCCTATGGCTACACCTTC. The rearrangement uses TRBV7-2 and TRBJ1-2; no clear D gene. V was clipped by 7 bases and J by 4 bases, with 10 bases between them. The CDR3 runs to 12 residues. Germline CDR1 SGHTA, CDR2 FQGNSA.

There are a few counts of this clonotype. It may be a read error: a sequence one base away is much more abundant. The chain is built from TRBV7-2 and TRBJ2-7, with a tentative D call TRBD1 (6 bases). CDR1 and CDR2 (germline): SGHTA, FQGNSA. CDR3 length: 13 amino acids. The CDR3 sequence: CANSVGQFYEQYF. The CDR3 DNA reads TGTGCCAACAGCGTTGGACAGTTCTACGAGCAGTACTTC.

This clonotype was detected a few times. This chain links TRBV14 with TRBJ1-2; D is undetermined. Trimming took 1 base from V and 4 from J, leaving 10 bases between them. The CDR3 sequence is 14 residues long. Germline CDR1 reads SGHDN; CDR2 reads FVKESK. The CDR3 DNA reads TGTGCCAGCAGCCAAGCGACGGCTCCCTATGGCTACACCTTC. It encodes CASSQATAPYGYTF.

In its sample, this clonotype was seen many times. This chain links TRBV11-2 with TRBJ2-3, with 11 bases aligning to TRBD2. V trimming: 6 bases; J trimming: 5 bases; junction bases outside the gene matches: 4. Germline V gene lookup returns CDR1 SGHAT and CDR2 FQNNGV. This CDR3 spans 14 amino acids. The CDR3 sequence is CASRISGGGDTQYF. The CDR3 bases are TGTGCCAGCAGGATTAGCGGGGGGGGAGATACGCAGTATTTT.

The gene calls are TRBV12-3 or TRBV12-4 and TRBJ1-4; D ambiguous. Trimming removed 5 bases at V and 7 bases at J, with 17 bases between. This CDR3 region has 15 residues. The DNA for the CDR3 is TGTGCCAGCAGTCACACCACCCGGTCAGCTGAAAAACTGTTTTTT. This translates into CASSHTTRSAEKLFF.

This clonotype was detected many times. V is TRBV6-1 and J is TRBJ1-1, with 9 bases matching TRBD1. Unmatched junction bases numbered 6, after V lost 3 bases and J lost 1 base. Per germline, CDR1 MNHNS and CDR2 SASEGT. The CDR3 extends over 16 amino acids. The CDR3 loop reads CASSDRDRVRNTEAFF. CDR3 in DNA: TGTGCCAGCAGTGACCGGGACAGGGTTCGGAACACTGAAGCTTTCTTT.

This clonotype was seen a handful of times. The CDR3 DNA reads TGTGCCAGCAGTGAAGGGGCCGGGGTTGAAAAACTGTTTTTT. Translation: CASSEGAGVEKLFF. The V call is TRBV6-1, the J call TRBJ1-4; no clear D gene. Germline CDR1 reads MNHNS; CDR2 reads SASEGT. CDR3 size: 14 residues. V lost 1 base, J lost 7 bases, and 10 bases lay in between.

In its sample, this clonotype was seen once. The CDR3 sequence is CASSSRRQGGSNTGELFF. As DNA, the CDR3 is TGTGCCAGCAGTTCGCGGCGACAGGGGGGATCGAACACCGGGGAGCTGTTTTTT. V is TRBV12-3 or TRBV12-4 and J is TRBJ2-2; 9 bases match TRBD1. The V segment lost 4 bases and the J segment 0 bases; nucleotides outside the gene matches: 9. CDR3 length: 18 amino acids.

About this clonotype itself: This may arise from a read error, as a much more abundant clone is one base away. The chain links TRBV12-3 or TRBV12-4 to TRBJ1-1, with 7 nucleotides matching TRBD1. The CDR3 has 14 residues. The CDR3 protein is CASSATGRNAEAFF. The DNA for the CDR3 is TGTGCCAGCAGCGCGACAGGGAGGAACGCTGAAGCTTTCTTT.

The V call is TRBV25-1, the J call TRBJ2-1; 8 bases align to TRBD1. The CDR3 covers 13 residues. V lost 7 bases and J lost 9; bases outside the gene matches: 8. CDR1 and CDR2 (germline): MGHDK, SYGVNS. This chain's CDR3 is CASNDPDRGEQFF. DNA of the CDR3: TGTGCCAGCAATGACCCCGACAGGGGTGAGCAGTTCTTC.

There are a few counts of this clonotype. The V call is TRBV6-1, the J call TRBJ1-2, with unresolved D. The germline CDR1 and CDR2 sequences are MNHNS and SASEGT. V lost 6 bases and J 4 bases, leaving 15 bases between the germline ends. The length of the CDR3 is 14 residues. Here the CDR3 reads CASREPRTVYGYTF. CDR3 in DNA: TGTGCCAGCAGAGAACCCAGGACGGTCTATGGCTACACCTTC.

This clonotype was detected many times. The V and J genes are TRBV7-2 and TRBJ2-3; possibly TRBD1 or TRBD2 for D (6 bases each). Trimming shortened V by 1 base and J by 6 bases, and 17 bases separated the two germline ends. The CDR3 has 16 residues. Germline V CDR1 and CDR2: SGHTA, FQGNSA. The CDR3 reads CASSLGGLAPGDTQYF. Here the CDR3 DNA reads TGTGCCAGCAGCTTAGGGGGGCTAGCGCCGGGGGATACGCAGTATTTT.

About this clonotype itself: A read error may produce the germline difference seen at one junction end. The CDR3 region has the DNA TGTGCCAGCAGTTCACGGGCCCGCTCCTACAGTGAGCAGTTCTTC. Amino acids: CASSSRARSYSEQFF. The chain carries TRBV27 and TRBJ2-1; D is unclear. The CDR3 covers 15 residues. The germline CDR1 and CDR2 sequences are MNHEY and SMNVEV (reference sequence).

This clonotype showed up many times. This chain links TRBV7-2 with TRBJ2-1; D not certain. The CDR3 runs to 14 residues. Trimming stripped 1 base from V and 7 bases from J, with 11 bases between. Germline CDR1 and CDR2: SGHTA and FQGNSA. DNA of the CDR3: TGTGCCAGCAGCTTAGAGGTACGAGAGAATGAGCAGTTCTTC. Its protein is CASSLEVRENEQFF.

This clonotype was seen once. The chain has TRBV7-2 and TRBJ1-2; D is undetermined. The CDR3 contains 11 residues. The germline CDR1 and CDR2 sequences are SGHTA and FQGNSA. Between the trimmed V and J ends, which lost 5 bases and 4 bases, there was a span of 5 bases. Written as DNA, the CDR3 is TGTGCCAGCAGCCCACCCTATGGCTACACCTTC. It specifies CASSPPYGYTF. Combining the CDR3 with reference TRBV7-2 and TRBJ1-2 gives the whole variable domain GAGVSQSPSNKVTEKGKDVELRCDPISGHTALYWYRQSLGQGLEFLIYFQGNSAPDKSGLPSDRFSAERTGGSVSTLTIQRTQQEDSAVYLCASSPPYGYTFGSGTRLTVV.

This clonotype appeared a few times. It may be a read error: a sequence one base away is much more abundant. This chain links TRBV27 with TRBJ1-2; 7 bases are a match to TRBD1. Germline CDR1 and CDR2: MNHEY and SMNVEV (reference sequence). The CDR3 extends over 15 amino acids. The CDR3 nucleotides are TGTGCCAGCAGTTCGACAGGGCTACGGTCGAGAGGCTGCACCTTC. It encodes CASSSTGLRSRGCTF.

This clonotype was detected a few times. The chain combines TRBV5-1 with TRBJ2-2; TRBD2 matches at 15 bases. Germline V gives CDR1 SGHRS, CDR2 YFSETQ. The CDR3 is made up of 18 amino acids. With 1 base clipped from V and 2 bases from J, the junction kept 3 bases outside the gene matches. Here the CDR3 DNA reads TGCGCCAGCAGCTTGAGGACTAGCGGGGGGGCCAACACCGGGGAGCTGTTTTTT. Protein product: CASSLRTSGGANTGELFF.

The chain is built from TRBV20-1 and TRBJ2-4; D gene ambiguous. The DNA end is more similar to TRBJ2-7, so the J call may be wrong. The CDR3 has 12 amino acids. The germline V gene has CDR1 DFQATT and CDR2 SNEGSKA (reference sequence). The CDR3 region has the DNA TGCAGTGCTAGAACTTTGGTCTACGAGCAGTACTTC. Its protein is CSARTLVYEQYF.

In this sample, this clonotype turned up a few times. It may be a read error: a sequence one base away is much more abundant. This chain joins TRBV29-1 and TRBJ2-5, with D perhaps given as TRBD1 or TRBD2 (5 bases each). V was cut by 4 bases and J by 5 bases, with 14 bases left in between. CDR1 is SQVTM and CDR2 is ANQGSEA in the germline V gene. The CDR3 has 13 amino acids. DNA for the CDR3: TGCAGCGTTGGATCGGCAGGGAGTGAGACCCAGTACTTC. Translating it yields CSVGSAGSETQYF.